These T cell receptor beta chains were read from a single sample in a study of blood T cells in healthy people across ages. Each CDR3 protein gets one entry after TCRdb re-called the 5' RACE reads with MiXCR. Of roughly 800,000 distinct CDR3 sequences listed, around 36% were seen once; the top ten hold 10% to 15%. Sequencing was carried out using blood. Receptors were obtained from a man younger than 30 in good health. Both conserved end residues are trimmed from each CDR3. Part of the rows lack a size; the others show once, few, many or a class for expanded clones.

size	V	CDR3
-	TRBV11-2	ASSPFAGTGLQY
few	TRBV12-3/TRBV12-4	ASRLTLDRGVNQPQH
-	TRBV6-6	ASIESGAGYGYT
-	TRBV7-9	ASSLEAGPYGYT
few	TRBV28	ASSRSTSGARTDTQY
few	TRBV7-9	ASRHGLDTVGHEQY
many	TRBV18	ASSPRDSLNTEAF
many	TRBV20-1	SARGDEQF
once	TRBV7-8	ASSRGTASNYGYT
-	TRBV20-1	SASTGTRTYEQY
-	TRBV4-2	ASSQDLNLAGYEQY
-	TRBV6-6	ASRRLITDTQY
once	TRBV7-9	ASSFSARDNYGYT
-	TRBV9	ASSVEAGHQPQH
-	TRBV29-1	SGLQQETQY
few	TRBV9	ASSRDGGKETQY
few	TRBV11-2	ASSLQGWGLNQPQH
few	TRBV20-1	SARDLYGSSNYGYT
few	TRBV10-3	AISESSPPEAF
-	TRBV20-1	SANRVPYEQY
few	TRBV6-5	ASRTSMNTEAF
-	TRBV12-3/TRBV12-4	ASSLRPVQREQY
-	TRBV20-1	SAVPLSWFLNTEAF
-	TRBV5-6	ASSLGRAGAYLAKNIQY
many	TRBV12-3/TRBV12-4	ASSLLRRLLYNEQF
few	TRBV7-6	ASSLGGSAYNSPPH
-	TRBV6-5	ASSYSPRGEAF
-	TRBV11-2	ASSAPPGQSTDTQY
many	TRBV20-1	SARDLASGADEQF
few	TRBV4-2	ASSQDPGTGAEQY
few	TRBV5-1	ASSLGGGASRNEQF
many	TRBV7-2	ASSLTSGGKGTQY
few	TRBV9	ASSVGAGLLISGANVLT
many	TRBV7-3	ASSISGGLYNEQF
-	TRBV5-1	ASRELAKGTDTQY
many	TRBV25-1	ASSGIRDAKNIQY
few	TRBV7-6	ASSSDRGGPGELF
many	TRBV6-5	ASSYPTGEGANYGYT
-	TRBV6-5	ASSYTGLGTGELF
few	TRBV20-1	SAGGSSNTEAF
few	TRBV20-1	SAREDRGRRVASEKLF
few	TRBV7-2	ASSLSGLAGGSYTQY
few	TRBV29-1	SVEVVGEAF
-	TRBV6-5	ASSNIAGSGGGGYT
many	TRBV20-1	SARDWGVQF
-	TRBV10-3	AISEPGAGSNQPQH
-	TRBV28	ATTPSDAGLATPYEQY
few	TRBV7-9	ASNRGAGHSYEQY
many	TRBV5-1	ASSPRIGSYEQY
-	TRBV6-5	AGSRGLSSEQF
-	TRBV6-5	GSSYGIPRNKNTEAF
-	TRBV20-1	SAPLGQHYEQY
few	TRBV4-3	ASSQGTSGGGNEQF
-	TRBV7-9	ASSTTGQLNSGANVLT
-	TRBV20-1	SARPGQGYQPQH